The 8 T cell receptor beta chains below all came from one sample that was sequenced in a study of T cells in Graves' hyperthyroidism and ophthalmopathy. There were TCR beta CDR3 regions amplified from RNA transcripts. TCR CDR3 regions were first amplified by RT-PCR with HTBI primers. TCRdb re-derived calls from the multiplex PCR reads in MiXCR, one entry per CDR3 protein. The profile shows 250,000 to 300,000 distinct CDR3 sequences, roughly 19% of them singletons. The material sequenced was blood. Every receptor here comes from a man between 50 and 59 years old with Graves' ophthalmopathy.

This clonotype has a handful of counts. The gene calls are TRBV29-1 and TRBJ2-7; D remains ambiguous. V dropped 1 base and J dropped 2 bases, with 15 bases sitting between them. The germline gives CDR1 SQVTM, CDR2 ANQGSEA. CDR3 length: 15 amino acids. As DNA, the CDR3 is TGCAGCGTTGAAGGCTTAAGGACCTCCCCCTACGAGCAGTACTTC. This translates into CSVEGLRTSPYEQYF.

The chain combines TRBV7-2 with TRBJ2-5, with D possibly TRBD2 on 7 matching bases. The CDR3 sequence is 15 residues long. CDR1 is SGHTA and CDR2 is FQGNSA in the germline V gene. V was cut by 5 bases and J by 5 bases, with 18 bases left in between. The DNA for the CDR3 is TGTGCCAGCAGCCCCCAGGGCGGGGGCCACGAGACCCAGTACTTC. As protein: CASSPQGGGHETQYF. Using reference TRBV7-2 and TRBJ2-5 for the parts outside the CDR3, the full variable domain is GAGVSQSPSNKVTEKGKDVELRCDPISGHTALYWYRQSLGQGLEFLIYFQGNSAPDKSGLPSDRFSAERTGGSVSTLTIQRTQQEDSAVYLCASSPQGGGHETQYFGPGTRLLVL.

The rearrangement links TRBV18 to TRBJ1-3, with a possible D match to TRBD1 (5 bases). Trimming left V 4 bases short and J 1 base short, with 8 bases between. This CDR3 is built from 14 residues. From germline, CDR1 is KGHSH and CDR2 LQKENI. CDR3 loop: CASSQGTSGNTIYF. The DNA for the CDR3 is TGTGCCAGCTCACAAGGGACTTCTGGAAACACCATATATTTT.

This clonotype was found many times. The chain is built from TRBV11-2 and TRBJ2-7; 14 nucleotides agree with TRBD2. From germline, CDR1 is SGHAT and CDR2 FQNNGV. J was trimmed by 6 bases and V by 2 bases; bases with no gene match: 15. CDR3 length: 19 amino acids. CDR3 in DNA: TGTGCCAGCAGCTTAAGGCCGGGACTAGCGGGAGTTCCGGGCGGCGAGCAGTACTTC. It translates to CASSLRPGLAGVPGGEQYF.

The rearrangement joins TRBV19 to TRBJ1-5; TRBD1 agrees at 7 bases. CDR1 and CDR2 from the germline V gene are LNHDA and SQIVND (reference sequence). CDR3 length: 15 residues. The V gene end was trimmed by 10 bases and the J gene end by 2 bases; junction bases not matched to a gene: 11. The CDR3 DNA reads TGTGCCACCGACAGGGAAGTCGGGGGCAATCAGCCCCAGCATTTT. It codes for CATDREVGGNQPQHF.

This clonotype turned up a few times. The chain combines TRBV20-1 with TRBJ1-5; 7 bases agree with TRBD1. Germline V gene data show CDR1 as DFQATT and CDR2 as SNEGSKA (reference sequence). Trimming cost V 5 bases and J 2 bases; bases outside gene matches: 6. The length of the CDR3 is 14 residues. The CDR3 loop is CSAVDRAGNQPQHF. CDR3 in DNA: TGCAGTGCTGTCGACAGGGCGGGCAATCAGCCCCAGCATTTT.

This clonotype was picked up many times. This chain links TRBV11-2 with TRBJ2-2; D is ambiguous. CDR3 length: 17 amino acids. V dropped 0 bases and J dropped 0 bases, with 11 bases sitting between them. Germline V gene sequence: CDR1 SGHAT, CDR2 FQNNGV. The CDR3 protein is CASSLEYEYANTGELFF. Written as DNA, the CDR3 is TGTGCCAGCAGCTTAGAATATGAATACGCGAACACCGGGGAGCTGTTTTTT.

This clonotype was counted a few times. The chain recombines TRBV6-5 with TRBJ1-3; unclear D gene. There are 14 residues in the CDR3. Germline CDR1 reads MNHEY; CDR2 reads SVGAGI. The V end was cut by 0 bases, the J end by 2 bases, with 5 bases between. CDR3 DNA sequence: TGTGCCAGCAGTTACTCGGCTGCTGGAAACACCATATATTTT. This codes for CASSYSAAGNTIYF.